This T cell receptor beta chain is from a study of CDR3 diversity in severe acne. Via MiXCR, TCRdb re-called the PCR reads, giving one row per CDR3 protein. The repertoire holds 84,000 or so distinct CDR3 sequences, with about half as singletons. Source material: blood. This TCR came from a male donor in good health, serving as a control.

CDR3 sequence reads: CASSMDFNEQYF. In nucleotides, the CDR3 is TGTGCCAGTAGTATGGACTTTAACGAGCAGTACTTC. This chain links TRBV19 with TRBJ2-7; possible D gene TRBD2, 5 bases. Deletions cut 3 bases from V and 5 bases from J, with 8 bases between. The CDR3 consists of 12 residues. Per germline, CDR1 LNHDA and CDR2 SQIVND (reference sequence).